A selection of T cell receptor beta chains follows, all from one sample in a study of T cells in Graves' hyperthyroidism and ophthalmopathy. TCRdb re-analysed the multiplex PCR reads in MiXCR, keeping a single row per CDR3 protein. The sample contains around 350,000 distinct CDR3 sequences, about a fifth of which appear only once. Sequencing was done on a sample of blood. These TCRs come from a woman under 30 with Graves' hyperthyroidism. Each CDR3 is given without its conserved first and last residue.

V	J	CDR3
TRBV30	TRBJ1-3	AWRDKRTSGNTIY
TRBV30	TRBJ1-3	AWSLSGNGNTIY
TRBV10-3	TRBJ1-1	AISAVGYTEAF
TRBV4-1	TRBJ2-7	ASSLGQGPDEQY
TRBV13	TRBJ1-6	ASSTKGRRNSPLH
TRBV6-2/TRBV6-3	TRBJ2-5	ASGLAGVQKETQY
TRBV7-3	TRBJ1-1	ASSTVRAGGTEAF
TRBV7-2	TRBJ1-5	ASSLERINQPQH
TRBV6-1	TRBJ2-5	ASSLVRDSQETQY
TRBV14	TRBJ1-2	ASSQRRPGGYT
TRBV6-1	TRBJ1-2	ASSEALGNDYGYT
TRBV6-1	TRBJ1-1	ASTRLNTEAF
TRBV11-1	TRBJ1-1	ASSLRENTKAF
TRBV5-1	TRBJ2-2	ASSLVLANNANTGELF
TRBV5-1	TRBJ2-5	ASSLAGQGRETQY
TRBV4-1	TRBJ2-7	ASSQSSGAPEYEQY
TRBV18	TRBJ1-1	ASSPFSSSAEAF
TRBV27	TRBJ1-2	ASSPAGFYGYT
TRBV9	TRBJ2-5	ASSVAFSHGETQY
TRBV2	TRBJ2-7	ATQHALWEGCDEQY
TRBV12-3/TRBV12-4	TRBJ2-4	ASSSLTVSKNIQY
TRBV25-1	TRBJ1-2	ASSESTYGYT
TRBV2	TRBJ2-7	ASSVLRGGYEQY
TRBV6-2/TRBV6-3	TRBJ2-5	AYKAGSAQY
TRBV12-3/TRBV12-4	TRBJ1-1	ASSVDRDNTEAF
TRBV7-3	TRBJ1-1	ASGPRPGTEAF
TRBV6-5	TRBJ2-5	ASSRTRAQETQY
TRBV6-5	TRBJ1-5	ASRQQGVNQPQH
TRBV7-7	TRBJ2-5	ASSQVQGGQETQY
TRBV6-1	TRBJ2-5	ASSEARRRYQETQY
TRBV20-1	TRBJ2-3	SAQPPDSASTDTQY
TRBV6-1	TRBJ1-2	ASSGTGSRLPVGNYGYT
TRBV10-1	TRBJ1-2	ASSEFGSRGYT
TRBV5-5	TRBJ2-5	ASSLRTGGLQETQY
TRBV12-3/TRBV12-4	TRBJ1-6	ASSYTWGDMGPSPLH
TRBV9	TRBJ2-7	ASSASGGGEQY
TRBV30	TRBJ1-2	AWSRVGWGNYGYT
TRBV10-3	TRBJ2-7	AISTASGENYEQY
TRBV27	TRBJ1-1	ASSGGIGNTEAF
TRBV2	TRBJ2-5	ASRNLLGEQETQY
TRBV20-1	TRBJ2-5	SARRTSGRVQETQY
TRBV30	TRBJ2-6	AWSVTPITGANVLT
TRBV29-1	TRBJ2-7	SVRGQSYEQY
TRBV24-1	TRBJ1-5	AVGTGTQPQH
TRBV12-3/TRBV12-4	TRBJ1-5	ASSPGTHHQPQH
TRBV12-3/TRBV12-4	TRBJ2-2	ASSEGENTGELF
TRBV27	TRBJ2-5	ASSLGTGVETQY
TRBV6-2/TRBV6-3	TRBJ1-1	ASSRTGGWPAF
TRBV6-5	TRBJ2-2	ASSPREYGELF
TRBV6-1	TRBJ2-7	ASKAAGATYEQY
TRBV29-1	TRBJ2-7	SVVGGQSYEQC
TRBV6-1	TRBJ1-6	ASRVTEHSASPLH
TRBV20-1	TRBJ1-5	SATGGMDSNQPQH
TRBV4-1	TRBJ2-4	ASSPGQGTGIQY
TRBV6-1	TRBJ2-2	ASSAGTSGGGELF
TRBV24-1	TRBJ1-2	ATSGTSAPYGYT
TRBV6-5	TRBJ1-2	ASSYSSWAGKGGYT
TRBV28	TRBJ2-5	ASTVQGLETQY
TRBV6-1	TRBJ1-2	ASRDTGTSLGYGYT